The rows below give T cell receptor beta chains drawn from one sample of a study of response to subunit inactivated influenza vaccine. TCRdb reprocessed the RT-PCR reads with MiXCR, giving one entry per CDR3 protein. This sample has 750,000 to 850,000 distinct CDR3 sequences, with under 20% found just once. The sequencing here drew on PBMCs from blood, taken roughly 5 days after vaccination. These receptor sequences come from a man in his fifties or sixties who received an inactivated influenza vaccine. Both conserved end residues are part of each CDR3. Fields, in order: D gene, J gene, V gene, clone size, CDR3 DNA, CDR3 protein. The D gene is left open where the match is weak. Size is stated for part of the rows, as once, few or many counts, or as a class when the clone is expanded.

TRBD2	TRBJ2-7	TRBV7-8	NA	TGTGCCAGCAGCCCAACCATAGCGGGAGGATACGAGCAGTACTTC	CASSPTIAGGYEQYF
NA	TRBJ1-1	TRBV29-1	NA	TGCAGCGTTGAAGATGGGCATGACACTGAAGCTTTCTTT	CSVEDGHDTEAFF
NA	TRBJ2-6	TRBV7-8	NA	TGTGCCAGCAGCTTAGAGTCTGGGCATGGGGCCAACGTCCTGACTTTC	CASSLESGHGANVLTF
NA	TRBJ2-3	TRBV29-1	many	TGCAGCGTTGAAGATCGGGCGGGGGCCAGCACAGATACGCAGTATTTT	CSVEDRAGASTDTQYF
NA	TRBJ1-6	TRBV27	few	TGTGCCAGCCGCCCGGCAGGGTACTCACCCCTCCACTTT	CASRPAGYSPLHF
NA	TRBJ1-5	TRBV2	few	TGTGCCAGCAAGGATTGGGGGACTCAGCCCCAGCATTTT	CASKDWGTQPQHF
TRBD1	TRBJ2-1	TRBV29-1	many	TGCAGCTGGGCCGGGACAGCTTACAATGAGCAGTTCTTC	CSWAGTAYNEQFF
TRBD1	TRBJ2-5	TRBV20-1	many	TGCAGTGCTAGAGCCCCGGGACAGGGAAAGACCCAGTACTTC	CSARAPGQGKTQYF
NA	TRBJ2-7	TRBV7-2	few	TGTGCCAGCAGCTGGGGGACATACAGACAGCCCGAGCAGTACTTC	CASSWGTYRQPEQYF
TRBD2	TRBJ2-5	TRBV7-7	few	TGTGCTAGCAGGTCCGCGGGGGACCACGAGACCCAGTACTTC	CASRSAGDHETQYF
NA	TRBJ1-1	TRBV20-1	NA	TGCAGTGCTAGGGAAACAAGAGACACTGAAGCTTTCTTT	CSARETRDTEAFF
NA	TRBJ1-1	TRBV5-1	few	TGCGCCAGCAGCTTAACAGGGAGTTCGTACACTGAAGCTTTCTTT	CASSLTGSSYTEAFF
TRBD1	TRBJ2-1	TRBV5-1	NA	TGCGCCAGCAGCGTCCGGGGACAGGGAGGAGATGAGCAGTTCTTC	CASSVRGQGGDEQFF
NA	TRBJ2-7	TRBV20-1	NA	TGCAGTGCTAGAGATTCGATCGGGGCAGGGACGTACGAGCAGTACTTC	CSARDSIGAGTYEQYF
NA	TRBJ1-5	TRBV7-2	many	TGTGCCAGCAGCTCGAAGAGCAATCAGCCCCAGCATTTT	CASSSKSNQPQHF
TRBD1	TRBJ1-1	TRBV18	NA	TGTGCCAGCTCCCGTCAGGGGGGAGGGGGTGAAGCTTTCTTT	CASSRQGGGGEAFF
TRBD2	TRBJ2-1	TRBV6-2/TRBV6-3	few	TGTGCCAGCAGTTATTCAGCCGGTTCTCGAAGCGGGGGGAGCGGTCGTGAGCAGTTCTTC	CASSYSAGSRSGGSGREQFF
TRBD1	TRBJ2-3	TRBV7-2	few	TGTGCCAGCAGCTTAGCCGGGACAGGGATCCCAGATACGCAGTATTTT	CASSLAGTGIPDTQYF
TRBD1	TRBJ2-1	TRBV12-5	NA	TGTGCTAGTGGTTTTTACCAGGGGGTATCATTCTTC	CASGFYQGVSFF
NA	TRBJ2-1	TRBV7-9	NA	TGTGCCAGCACCTCTCGGGTTAATGAGCAGTTCTTC	CASTSRVNEQFF
NA	TRBJ2-1	TRBV19	NA	TGTGCCAGTAGTATAGGACAGAACTTCGGGGATGAGCAGTTCTTC	CASSIGQNFGDEQFF
TRBD2	TRBJ2-3	TRBV4-3	few	TGCGCCAGCAGCCAAGTTTGGGGAGCGGGAGAGGAAGATACGCAGTATTTT	CASSQVWGAGEEDTQYF
NA	TRBJ2-3	TRBV5-1	NA	TGCGCCAGCAGCTTGGATGGGCCCATGGGCACAGATACGCAGTATTTT	CASSLDGPMGTDTQYF
NA	TRBJ1-3	TRBV15	few	TGTGCCACCAGTATGTCTGGAAACACCATATATTTT	CATSMSGNTIYF
NA	TRBJ1-6	TRBV5-5	NA	TGTGCCAGCAGCTTCGCTGGGGCCGCCCTTTCCCTCCACTTT	CASSFAGAALSLHF
TRBD2	TRBJ2-3	TRBV5-1	few	TGCGCCAGCAGTCTGATCTTAGCGGGAGGATTAAACACAGATACGCAGTATTTT	CASSLILAGGLNTDTQYF
NA	TRBJ2-7	TRBV12-3/TRBV12-4	many	TGTGCCAGCAAGGGCCGATCGTACGAGCAGTACTTC	CASKGRSYEQYF
TRBD1	TRBJ1-2	TRBV4-1	NA	TGCGCCAGCAGCCCACAGACAGGGGATAACTATGGCTACACCTTC	CASSPQTGDNYGYTF
TRBD2	TRBJ2-7	TRBV7-6	NA	TGTGCCAGCAGCCAAACGGGACTAGCGGCTTCTGAGCAGTACTTC	CASSQTGLAASEQYF
NA	TRBJ2-1	TRBV20-1	NA	TGCAGTGCCGACGATAGGAGTTGGCAGTTCTTC	CSADDRSWQFF
NA	TRBJ2-1	TRBV20-1	NA	TGCAGTGCTAGAGGCGATTTGGAGCAGTTCTTC	CSARGDLEQFF
TRBD2	TRBJ2-5	TRBV9	NA	TGTGCCAGCAGCGTAGCGGCGGGAGTCGGGGAGACCCAGTACTTC	CASSVAAGVGETQYF
NA	TRBJ1-2	TRBV3-1	few	TGTGCCAGCAGCCAAACACAGGACTATGGCTACACCTTC	CASSQTQDYGYTF
TRBD1	TRBJ1-2	TRBV7-2	NA	TGTGCCAGCAGCTTAGGGGACAGGGGTGCCTATGGCTACACCTTC	CASSLGDRGAYGYTF
TRBD2	TRBJ2-5	TRBV2	NA	TGTGCCAGCAGTGAACGTCGGGGGGAAGAGACCCAGTACTTC	CASSERRGEETQYF
NA	TRBJ2-1	TRBV10-3	NA	TGTGCCATCAGAGAGGACGGGAGCTCCTACAATGAGCAGTTCTTC	CAIREDGSSYNEQFF
NA	TRBJ2-1	TRBV28	few	TGTGCCAGCAGCGTTGGCGTTGGGGGAGAGAGTTTGGGTGGGCAGTTCTTC	CASSVGVGGESLGGQFF
TRBD1	TRBJ2-2	TRBV12-3/TRBV12-4	NA	TGTGCCAGCCTAGCCGGGACAGGTCACACCGGGGAGCTGTTTTTT	CASLAGTGHTGELFF
NA	TRBJ2-7	TRBV5-5	once	TGTGCCAGCAGCTCCTGGGGGTTCAGGGGTGAGCAGTACTTC	CASSSWGFRGEQYF
TRBD2	TRBJ2-5	TRBV29-1	few	TGCAGCGTCGGCTTGCGACTAGCGGGGGGACAGAAGCCCCAGTACTTC	CSVGLRLAGGQKPQYF
TRBD1	TRBJ2-2	TRBV29-1	few	TGCAGCGTTGGACAGGGGGCTTTGACCGGGGAGCTGTTTTTT	CSVGQGALTGELFF
NA	TRBJ2-5	TRBV29-1	NA	TGCAGCGTTGCGGCGGTACTGGCGGAGACCCAGTACTTC	CSVAAVLAETQYF
NA	TRBJ2-1	TRBV20-1	few	TGCAGTGCTGGCGACAGGCGGGAGTCCTACAATGAGCAGTTCTTC	CSAGDRRESYNEQFF
NA	TRBJ2-6	TRBV12-3/TRBV12-4	NA	TGTGCCAGCAGTTTAGGTCCGGGAACTGGGGCCAACGTCCTGACTTTC	CASSLGPGTGANVLTF
NA	TRBJ1-1	TRBV28	few	TGTGCCAGCGGAATGATGGTCACTGAAGCTTTCTTT	CASGMMVTEAFF
NA	TRBJ2-6	TRBV24-1	many	TGTGCCACCAGTGATTCAGCTAACTCTGGGGCCAACGTCCTGACTTTC	CATSDSANSGANVLTF
NA	TRBJ1-3	TRBV7-2	NA	TGTGCCAGCGGACTGAACCATTTGGACACCATATATTTT	CASGLNHLDTIYF
NA	TRBJ2-1	TRBV5-6	many	TGTGCCAGCAGCTTGGGCAGTTACGGTGAGCAGTTCTTC	CASSLGSYGEQFF
TRBD2	TRBJ2-1	TRBV7-3	NA	TGTGCCAGCAGCTTACTAGCGGGAAACTCCTACAATGAGCAGTTCTTC	CASSLLAGNSYNEQFF
TRBD1	TRBJ1-1	TRBV7-9	NA	TGTGCCAGCAGCTCAGTCCCGGGACAGGGAAAGAACACTGAAGCTTTCTTT	CASSSVPGQGKNTEAFF
NA	TRBJ2-7	TRBV28	once	TGTGCCAGCCGCCAAAGGGGGAAAGAGCAGTACTTC	CASRQRGKEQYF
NA	TRBJ2-1	TRBV4-2	many	TGTGCCAGCAGCCAAGATAACTACCTGGGTGAGCAGTTCTTC	CASSQDNYLGEQFF
TRBD1	TRBJ2-3	TRBV7-9	once	TGTGCCAGCAGCTCCTGGGGACAGCGGAGAACCACAGATACGCAGTATTTT	CASSSWGQRRTTDTQYF
TRBD1	TRBJ1-2	TRBV12-3/TRBV12-4	few	TGTGCCAGCAGTCTGTGGACAGGGACAAGTGGCTACACCTTC	CASSLWTGTSGYTF
TRBD1	TRBJ1-1	TRBV20-1	few	TGCAGTGCCGGGACAGGGAACACTGAAGCTTTCTTT	CSAGTGNTEAFF